The 9 T cell receptor beta chains below were found in one sample sequenced in a study of T cells after yellow fever vaccination. TCRdb passed the 5' RACE reads through MiXCR, listing each CDR3 protein once. The data show roughly 330,000 distinct CDR3 sequences, 3% to 4.5% seen once. The sample consisted of PBMCs, taken 5 days after the yellow fever booster vaccination. The source of these receptors is a man younger than 35 who received the YFV17D yellow fever vaccine.

This clonotype was picked up many times. CDR3 sequence reads: CASSFREFQSPLHF. In nucleotides, the CDR3 is TGTGCCAGCAGCTTCAGGGAGTTCCAATCACCCCTCCACTTT. V is TRBV7-2 and J is TRBJ1-6; D is possibly TRBD1 (5 bases). Germline CDR1 reads SGHTA; CDR2 reads FQGNSA. This CDR3 contains 14 residues. Trimming removed 3 bases from V and 10 bases from J, with 13 bases in between.

This clonotype was seen only a few times. The V and J genes are TRBV6-6 and TRBJ2-3; no firm D call. V dropped 2 bases and J dropped 4 bases, with 16 bases sitting between them. Germline V gene sequence: CDR1 MNHNY, CDR2 SVGAGI (reference sequence). CDR3 length: 16 residues. This CDR3 reads CASSYGVGRIADTQYF. CDR3 bases: TGTGCCAGCAGTTACGGCGTGGGCAGGATCGCAGATACGCAGTATTTT.

A note on this clonotype: One end of the junction is discordant with germline, which a read error may explain. V and J are TRBV4-2 and TRBJ2-1; D is uncertain. The V gene's germline CDR1 is LGHNA and CDR2 YNFKEQ. This CDR3 has 13 residues. The CDR3 region has the DNA TGTGCCTGCAGCCAAGCAAAGTACAATGAGGAGTTCTTC. It is translated as CACSQAKYNEEFF.

This chain connects TRBV6-2 or TRBV6-3 to TRBJ1-1; the D is unclear. There are 12 residues in the CDR3. Germline V CDR1 and CDR2: MNHEY, SVGEGT. The ends were cut back, 0 bases at V and 5 bases at J, with 4 bases in the middle. CDR3 nucleotide sequence: TGTGCCAGCAGTTACTCGGTTACTGAAGCTTTCTTT. The encoded protein is CASSYSVTEAFF.

The chain recombines TRBV5-4 with TRBJ2-7, with 7 nucleotides matching TRBD1. Trimming took 2 bases from V and 4 from J; bases not matched to a gene: 3. The length of the CDR3 is 13 residues. Germline CDR1 reads SGHNT; CDR2 reads YYREEE (reference sequence). The CDR3 DNA reads TGTGCCAGCAGCTTCAAGGGGGCGTACGAGCAGTACTTC. It codes for CASSFKGAYEQYF.

V and J are TRBV7-2 and TRBJ2-2, with 8 bases aligning to TRBD2. The CDR3 is 16 amino acids. The trim removed 5 bases at V and 7 bases at J, leaving 12 bases unmatched. Germline-derived CDR1 and CDR2 are SGHTA and FQGNSA. In DNA, the CDR3 is TGTGCCAGCAGCCGGGCCCTTCTAGCGGGCAGCGGGGAGCTGTTTTTT. Its translation: CASSRALLAGSGELFF.

This clonotype was recorded at least ten times. This chain links TRBV7-9 with TRBJ1-4; maybe TRBD1 (6 bases). V lost 5 bases, J lost 1 base, and 11 bases lay in between. The V gene's germline CDR1 is SEHNR and CDR2 FQNEAQ (reference sequence). The CDR3 totals 15 residues. The CDR3 nucleotides are TGTGCCAGCAGCCCAGGGGAGGGAACTAATGAAAAACTGTTTTTT. It translates to CASSPGEGTNEKLFF. Combining the CDR3 with reference TRBV7-9 and TRBJ1-4 gives the whole variable domain DTGVSQNPRHKITKRGQNVTFRCDPISEHNRLYWYRQTLGQGPEFLTYFQNEAQLEKSRLLSDRFSAERPKGSFSTLEIQRTEQGDSAMYLCASSPGEGTNEKLFFGSGTQLSVL.

The chain joins TRBV6-5 to TRBJ1-5; D gene ambiguous. Deletions cut 0 bases from V and 9 bases from J, with 9 bases between. This CDR3 is built from 13 residues. Germline CDR1 is MNHEY and CDR2 is SVGAGI. CDR3 amino acids: CASSYSLAGPQHF. The CDR3, as DNA: TGTGCCAGCAGTTACTCCCTTGCAGGGCCCCAGCATTTT.

This clonotype was observed many times. The rearrangement links TRBV4-2 to TRBJ2-5; TRBD2 aligns across 7 bases. Germline V gene lookup returns CDR1 LGHNA and CDR2 YNFKEQ. V lost 2 bases and J lost 3; bases outside the gene matches: 3. CDR3 size: 14 residues. The CDR3 DNA follows: TGTGCCAGCAGCCAACCCCTAGCGGAAGAGACCCAGTACTTC. The encoded protein is CASSQPLAEETQYF.